This is a list of T cell receptor beta chains from one sample in a study of blood T cell repertoires in COVID-19. Assay: immunoSEQ multiplex PCR; the TCRdb copy retains only in-frame clones and omits some. This sample yields about 51,000 clones, of which about nine tenths are seen a single time; approximately 7.1% belongs to the top ten. The specimen sequenced was peripheral blood. Source of these receptors: a man in his fifties or sixties with active COVID-19. The CDR3 runs from the conserved cysteine through the conserved F or W. The D gene is left open where the match is weak.

TRBV27,TRBD2,CASRDSGRSYEQYF
TRBV7-2,NA,CASSYYSGSHQPQHF
TRBV6-5,NA,CASSQLGGVGNTIYF
TRBV7-9,NA,CASSLGQADAYEQYF
TRBV7-2,TRBD2,CASSRGGADTQYF
TRBV9,TRBD2,CASSASGSSYNEQFF
TRBV30,NA,CAWSGRDGGQQFF
TRBV7-9,NA,CASSSSGGNEQFF
TRBV19,TRBD1,CASSIAGTGGYGYTF
TRBV23-1,NA,CASSQGGSDRPGFNEQFF
TRBV20-1,TRBD1,CSASEQGEAEAFF
TRBV4-1,TRBD1,CASSQDGLGQGGSTQYF
TRBV7-9,NA,CASSQAAPYGYTF
TRBV3-1/TRBV3-2,NA,CASSLREGNTIYF
TRBV5-4,NA,CASSLWRVSTGELFF
TRBV4-2,TRBD2,CASSQFLAGGPSGELFF
TRBV18,NA,CASSPAGGAYNEQFF
TRBV20-1,NA,CSASDPGIYNEQFF
TRBV11-2,TRBD1,CASSRQGNSPLHF
TRBV4-1,TRBD1,CASSHDRGQHTEAFF
TRBV18,NA,CASSPTDGYNEQFF
TRBV6-2/TRBV6-3,NA,CASSHNRASRAGANVLTF
TRBV27,TRBD2,CASSSPPGTSGGPRTGELFF
TRBV5-1,TRBD1,CASSLRTGPISGNTIYF
TRBV7-9,NA,CASSLTDSNQPQHF
TRBV2,NA,CASSEAFLLNEQFF
TRBV5-1,TRBD1,CASSLDLTGGGYTF
TRBV5-1,TRBD1,CASSSRDRDRDTQYF
TRBV11-3,NA,CASSLLAGEQYF
TRBV6-6,NA,CASSFPPGVNQPQHF
TRBV5-1,NA,CASSLGSSAYEQYF